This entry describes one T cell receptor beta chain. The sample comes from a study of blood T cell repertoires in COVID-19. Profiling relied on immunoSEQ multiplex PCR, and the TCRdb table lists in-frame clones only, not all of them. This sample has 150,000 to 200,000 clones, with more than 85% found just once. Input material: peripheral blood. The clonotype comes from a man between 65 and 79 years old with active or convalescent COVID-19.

This CDR3 reads CASSFYEKNIQYF. The DNA of the CDR3 is TGCGCCAGCAGCTTCTATGAAAAAAACATTCAGTACTTC. This sequence joins TRBV5-1 and TRBJ2-4, with D unclear. The length of the CDR3 is 13 residues. Germline V gene lookup returns CDR1 SGHRS and CDR2 YFSETQ. The V gene lost 2 bases and the J gene lost 4 bases, with 7 bases spanning the gap.